This TCR beta chain was profiled in a study of blood T cell repertoires in COVID-19. Turning to the study itself: PBMCs, B-cell-depleted T cells, or T cells were the source of the cDNA or gDNA that made up the material.

Original analysis: Counts of nucleated cells, estimated from reference gene primer amplification, were obtained. Generated by immunoSEQ multiplex PCR, the TCRdb table keeps only in-frame clones and is missing some. V and J calls and clone size are as listed in that table; D and trimming were resolved from the DNA. The sample lists 300,000 to 350,000 clones; about 87% were seen once. In germline, CDR1 is SGHNT, CDR2 YYREEE (reference sequence). This CDR3 spans 12 amino acids. V was pared by 3 bases and J by 3 bases, with 7 bases between. The receptor was derived from a man aged 25 to 45 with COVID-19, enrolled during active disease. Sequencing was carried out using peripheral blood. V gene TRBV5-4 combines with J gene TRBJ2-7, with D hard to call. The CDR3 DNA reads as TGTGCCAGCAGCTGGTCGGGCTACGAGCAGTACTTC. As protein: CASSWSGYEQYF.